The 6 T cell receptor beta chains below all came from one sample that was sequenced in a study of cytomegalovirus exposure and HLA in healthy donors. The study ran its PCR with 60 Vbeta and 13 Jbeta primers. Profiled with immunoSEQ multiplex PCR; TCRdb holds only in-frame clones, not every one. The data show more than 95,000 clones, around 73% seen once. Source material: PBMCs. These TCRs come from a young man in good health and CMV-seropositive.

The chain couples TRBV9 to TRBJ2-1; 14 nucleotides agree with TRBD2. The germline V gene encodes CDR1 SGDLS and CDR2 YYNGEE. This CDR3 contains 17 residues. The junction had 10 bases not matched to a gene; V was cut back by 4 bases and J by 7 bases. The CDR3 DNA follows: TGTGCCAGCAGCTCCCCACGACTAGCGGGAGGGCAAAATGAGCAGTTCTTC. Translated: CASSSPRLAGGQNEQFF.

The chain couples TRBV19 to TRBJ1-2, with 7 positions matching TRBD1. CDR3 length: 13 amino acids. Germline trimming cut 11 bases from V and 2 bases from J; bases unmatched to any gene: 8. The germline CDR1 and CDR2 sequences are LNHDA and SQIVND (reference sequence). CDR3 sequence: CAGSQGWNYGYTF. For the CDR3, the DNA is TGTGCCGGATCACAGGGGTGGAACTATGGCTACACCTTC.

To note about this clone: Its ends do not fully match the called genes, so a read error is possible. CDR3: CASSFTDLAYYNF. The CDR3 DNA reads as TGTGCCAGCAGCTTCACCGACCTAGCCTATTACAACTTC. This chain joins TRBV7-9 and TRBJ2-5; D might be TRBD2 (5 bases). The CDR3 totals 13 residues. In germline, CDR1 is SEHNR, CDR2 FQNEAQ (reference sequence).

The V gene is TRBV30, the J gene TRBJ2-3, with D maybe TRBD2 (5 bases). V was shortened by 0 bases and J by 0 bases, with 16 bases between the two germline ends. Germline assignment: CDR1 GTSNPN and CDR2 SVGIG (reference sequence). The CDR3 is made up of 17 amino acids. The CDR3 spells CAWSVHFGKYSTDTQYF. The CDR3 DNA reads TGTGCCTGGAGTGTTCACTTCGGGAAGTATAGCACAGATACGCAGTATTTT.

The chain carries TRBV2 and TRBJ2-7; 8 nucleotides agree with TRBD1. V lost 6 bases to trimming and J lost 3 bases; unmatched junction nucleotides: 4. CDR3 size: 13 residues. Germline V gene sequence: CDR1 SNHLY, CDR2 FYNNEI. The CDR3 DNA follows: TGTGCCAGCAGGTTGACAGGGGACTACGAGCAGTACTTC. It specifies CASRLTGDYEQYF.

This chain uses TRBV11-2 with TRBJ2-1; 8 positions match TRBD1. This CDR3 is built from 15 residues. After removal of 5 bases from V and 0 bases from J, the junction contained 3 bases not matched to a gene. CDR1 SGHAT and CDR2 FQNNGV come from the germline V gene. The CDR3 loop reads CASSEDRGSYNEQFF. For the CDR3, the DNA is TGTGCCAGCAGCGAAGACAGGGGCTCCTACAATGAGCAGTTCTTC. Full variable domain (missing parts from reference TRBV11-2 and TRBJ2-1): EAGVAQSPRYKIIEKRQSVAFWCNPISGHATLYWYQQILGQGPKLLIQFQNNGVVDDSQLPKDRFSAERLKGVDSTLKIQPAKLEDSAVYLCASSEDRGSYNEQFFGPGTRLTVL.